The sequence of this T cell receptor (beta chain) was determined in a study of OX40 agonist ivuxolimab in advanced cancers. About the full investigation: The costimulatory receptor OX40 (CD134) was targeted by ivuxolimab, a fully human IgG2 agonistic monoclonal antibody. Intravenous ivuxolimab was administered to patients every 2 weeks at six dose levels: 0.01, 0.1, 0.3, 1.5, 3 and 10 mg/kg. Of the roughly 53 patients in dose escalation, 19 had hepatocellular carcinoma, some 15 had melanoma, 9 had renal cell carcinoma and 9 had head and neck cancer. The dose-escalation cohort was 80% to 90% male with a mean age of roughly 62 years, ranging from 23 to 79. Prior anti-PD-1, anti-PD-L1 or anti-CTLA-4 therapy was permitted, and 35% to 40% of dose-escalation patients had received checkpoint inhibitors. Partial responses occurred in three dose-escalation patients: two with cutaneous melanoma and one with hepatocellular carcinoma. The point of sequencing TCRbeta in the periphery was to test whether ivuxolimab changed TCR sequence diversity and drove clonal T-cell expansion. The paper reports the monotherapy dose-escalation portion (N of about 51 patients) of the phase I ivuxolimab trial.

In the case of this clone: No antigen is known for it. Base qualities are missing; no much larger clone stands one base away.

General findings and caveats noted by the study authors: In partial responders in the 0.1-3.0 mg/kg groups, normalized peripheral clonal expansion was found to be among the lowest, especially among CD8+ T cells. Low levels of normalized T-cell clonal expansion were also seen in some patients who did not respond. The antigen specificity of the peripheral T cells that underwent clonal expansion was not determined. At doses of 0.1 to 3.0 mg/kg, clonal expansion of both CD4+ and CD8+ T cells in blood was seen between baseline and week 6. After ivuxolimab, more expanded clones were found on average in CD8+ T cells than in CD4+ T cells.

Counted from cysteine to phenylalanine, this CDR3 has 16 amino acids. Here the CDR3 DNA is all that survives: 48 bases in frame from base 1. Looking up the germline V gene (reference sequence) yields CDR1 MNHEY and CDR2 SMNVEV. The germline V and J ends show losses of 1 base and 4 bases respectively, and no gene match explains 8 bases of the junction. Patients with autoimmune disease history or receiving systemic immunosuppression were excluded from the trial. Peripheral blood for TCR sequencing was drawn from every dose cohort at baseline, at cycle 4 day 1 and at cycle 7 day 1. Samples were obtained from an open-label, multicenter, first-in-human phase I dose-escalation trial of ivuxolimab. Adults with locally advanced or metastatic melanoma, renal cell, hepatocellular, or head and neck squamous cell carcinoma were enrolled in the trial. Before TCR sequencing, CD4+ T cells and CD8+ T cells were sorted from peripheral blood as separate populations.

Genomic DNA was isolated from the sorted cells so that the TCRbeta CDR3 region could be sequenced. The immunoSEQ Assay was used to sequence the TCRbeta CDR3 regions. Here the immuneACCESS table is served through TCRdb, limited to in-frame sequences with V and J called. Missing clones are a known gap in these copies; in checked studies unresolved V genes cover under half, and the rest lacks a known reason. Across this sample there are tens of thousands of clones, with roughly nine tenths seen only once. 3.5% to 5% of the sample goes to the ten largest clones. The specimen was CD4+ or CD8+ T cells sorted from blood, collected in a trial of the OX40 agonist ivuxolimab. The source of this sequence is an adult with an advanced solid tumor such as melanoma, head and neck, liver or kidney cancer. In this chain, TRBV27 is recombined with TRBJ1-2, and 8 junctional nucleotides match TRBD1. The nucleotide sequence is given as TGTGCCAGCAGTTTATACCGCGGACAGGGATCCTATGGCTACACCTTC. Translated, it gives CASSLYRGQGSYGYTF.